A single TCR beta chain is shown here with its context. The specificity of this receptor is unknown. It has no much larger one-base neighbor in the sample; base qualities were not kept. Clipping removes 6 bases from V and 3 bases from J, with 5 as the unmatched junction base count. CDR1 SGHTA and CDR2 FQGNSA are derived from the germline V gene. Inclusive of the bounding cysteine and phenylalanine, the CDR3 is 15 residues long. The entry retains the CDR3 DNA only, 45 bases that are in frame from base 1. The donors were healthy, HIV-negative adults with no recently reported acute infections or vaccinations. All donors were Caucasian adults living in Nashville, Tennessee, USA. Magnetic negative selection was used to enrich CD4+ T cells, after which naive cells were positively selected on CD45RA and the negative fraction became the memory subset. Blood was collected by leukapheresis, and PBMCs were isolated by Ficoll-Histopaque density gradient centrifugation and then cryopreserved in liquid nitrogen vapor phase. Analytical flow cytometry was used to check the purity and quantity of each magnetically sorted T cell population. Genomic DNA was isolated from each sorted fraction and quantified by UV absorbance on a Nanodrop 2000c.

The data originate from a study of shared clonotypes between healthy human individuals (dated by TCRdb to 2020 to 2022). Background on the whole study: Three men and two women, aged 18 to 49 years, made up the cohort. To increase sequencing depth and limit assay-specific biases, different laboratories used diverse techniques to prepare libraries and sequence TCR repertoires. To estimate repertoire size and how much clonotypes are shared between individuals, the study performed deep sequencing of blood TCR repertoires from about five healthy adults. For each donor, CD4 naive and CD4 memory were each given three plates, CD8 naive was given two plates, and CD8 memory was given one plate. Leukapheresis yielded between about 0.9 and 8.9 billion PBMCs per donor. The research as a whole found: Because the study included a small number of donors, the genetic and exposure-history diversity represented was limited. Incomplete sequencing was indicated by rarefaction of sorted-subset datasets, despite the large sequencing depth. Compared with non-shared clonotypes, the clonotypes found in all four sorted-subset donors had higher generation probabilities. Naive subsets generally had larger estimated clonotype richness than memory subsets. Across four donors, 4.5% to 6.5% of naive CD4, 3% to 3.5% of naive CD8, roughly 2.3% of memory CD4, and roughly 0.4% of memory CD8 clonotypes were shared. Pairwise subsampling led to the expectation that sequencing depth would affect the degree of clonotype sharing among donors. Sampling was restricted to blood, and TCR repertoires in tissues likely differ from the TCR repertoires found in blood.

TCR CDR3 regions were amplified from genomic DNA by multiplex PCR using the deep immunoSEQ assay. For each cell subset, the extracted genomic DNA was distributed evenly across all wells of several immunoSEQ 96-well plates, and each plate served as one replicate. For sorted subsets, approximately 210 ng genomic DNA, equal to about 30,000 T cell genomes, was loaded into each replicate PCR. Purified libraries were quantified with a Qubit 3.0 fluorometer, sized on a Bioanalyzer 2100, and re-quantified with the KAPA Library Quantification kit. Each immunoSEQ 96-well plate was sequenced on its own single-read 150-cycle Illumina NextSeq 550 flow cell. The original pipeline was this. The immunoSEQ output contained only junctional sequences without quality scores, so filtering could not match that applied to full-length reads. To assign V/J genes and CDR3, sequences were annotated against IMGT germline references using PyIR, a Python wrapper for IgBLAST v1.9. Reads were removed for weak V/J assignments (E-value above 1e-6), missing CDR3, stop codons, out-of-frame junctions, or ambiguous translated residues. V3J clonotypes were defined by identical inferred V gene, J gene, and CDR3 amino acid sequence. Percentage overlap between repertoires was computed as shared unique clonotypes divided by the size of the smaller repertoire. RTK rarefaction, the Chao1 estimator, and Recon v2.1 estimates of unobserved clonotypes were used to assess repertoire richness. Generation probabilities were computed with OLGA for all TCRbeta clonotypes obtained by the gDNA method from several donors. Imported from immuneACCESS, the table was reduced by TCRdb to in-frame sequences with V and J called. These copies leave out some clones; in studies compared against another copy, an unresolved V gene accounts for under half, and the cause of the remainder is not known. V and J calls and clone size are given by that table; D and trimming were obtained from the DNA. The table for this sample lists about 1.1 million clones; approximately 77% of them were counted only once. The ten largest clonotypes hold approximately 0.95% of the sample.

Sample: memory CD4+ T cells from PBMCs. Taken with the paper, the label for cell subset or site translates to: CD45RA-negative fraction. This TCR was recovered from a man between 18 and 35 years old in good health. Some clones in this sample may be carry-over from other donors' samples. The chain couples TRBV7-2 to TRBJ2-1, with 10 junctional bases fitting TRBD2. The sequenced DNA: TGTGCCAGCAGACTGGGACTAGCGAACTACAATGAGCAGTTCTTC. Translated, it gives CASRLGLANYNEQFF.